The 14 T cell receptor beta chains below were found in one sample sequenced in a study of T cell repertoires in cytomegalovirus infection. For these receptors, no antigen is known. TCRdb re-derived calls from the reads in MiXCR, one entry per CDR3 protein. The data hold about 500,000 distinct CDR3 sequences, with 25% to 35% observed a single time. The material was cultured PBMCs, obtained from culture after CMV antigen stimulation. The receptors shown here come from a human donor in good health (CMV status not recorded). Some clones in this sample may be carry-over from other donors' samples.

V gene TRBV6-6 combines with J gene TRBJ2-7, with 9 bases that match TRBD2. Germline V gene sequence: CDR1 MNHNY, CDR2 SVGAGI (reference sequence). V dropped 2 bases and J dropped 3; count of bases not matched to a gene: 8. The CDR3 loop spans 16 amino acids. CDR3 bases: TGTGCCAGCAGTTACGCAGCGGGAGGATCAATCTACGAGCAGTACTTC. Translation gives CASSYAAGGSIYEQYF.

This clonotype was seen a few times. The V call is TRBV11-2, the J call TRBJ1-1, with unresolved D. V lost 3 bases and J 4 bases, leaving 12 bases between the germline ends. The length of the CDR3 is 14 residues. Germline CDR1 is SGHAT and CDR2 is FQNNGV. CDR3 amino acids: CASSLMGTTTEAFF. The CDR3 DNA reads TGTGCCAGCAGCTTGATGGGCACTACCACTGAAGCTTTCTTT.

This chain's CDR3 is CASSNPSGRAYNEQFF. Here the CDR3 DNA reads TGTGCCAGCAGCAACCCTAGCGGGAGGGCCTACAATGAGCAGTTCTTC. The chain carries TRBV7-3 and TRBJ2-1; 12 bases match TRBD2. The trim removed 5 bases at V and 2 bases at J, leaving 4 bases unmatched. The CDR3 sequence is 16 residues long. The germline V gene encodes CDR1 SGHTA and CDR2 FQGTGA. Using reference TRBV7-3 and TRBJ2-1 for the parts outside the CDR3, the full variable domain is GAGVSQTPSNKVTEKGKYVELRCDPISGHTALYWYRQSLGQGPEFLIYFQGTGAADDSGLPNDRFFAVRPEGSVSTLKIQRTERGDSAVYLCASSNPSGRAYNEQFFGPGTRLTVL.

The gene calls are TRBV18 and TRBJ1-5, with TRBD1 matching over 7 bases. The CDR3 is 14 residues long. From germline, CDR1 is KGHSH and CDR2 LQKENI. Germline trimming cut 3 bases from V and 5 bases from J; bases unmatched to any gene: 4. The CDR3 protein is CASSPGQQDQPQHF. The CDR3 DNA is TGTGCCAGCTCACCGGGACAGCAGGATCAGCCCCAGCATTTT. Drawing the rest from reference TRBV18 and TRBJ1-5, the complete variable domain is NAGVMQNPRHLVRRRGQEARLRCSPMKGHSHVYWYRQLPEEGLKFMVYLQKENIIDESGMPKERFSAEFPKEGPSILRIQQVVRGDSAAYFCASSPGQQDQPQHFGDGTRLSIL.

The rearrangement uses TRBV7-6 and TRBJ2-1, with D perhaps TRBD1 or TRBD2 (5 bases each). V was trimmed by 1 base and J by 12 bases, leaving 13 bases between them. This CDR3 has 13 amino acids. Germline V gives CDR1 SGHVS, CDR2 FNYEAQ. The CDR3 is CASSLGGPSGQFF. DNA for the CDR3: TGTGCCAGCAGCTTAGGGGGACCAAGTGGGCAGTTCTTC.

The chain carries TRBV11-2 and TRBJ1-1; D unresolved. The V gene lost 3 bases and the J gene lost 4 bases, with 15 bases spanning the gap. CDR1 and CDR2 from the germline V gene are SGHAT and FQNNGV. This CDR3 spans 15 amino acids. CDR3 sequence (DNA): TGTGCCAGCAGCTTCCTGACCCTGGAAGGCACTGAAGCTTTCTTT. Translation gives CASSFLTLEGTEAFF. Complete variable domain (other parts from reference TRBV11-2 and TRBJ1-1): EAGVAQSPRYKIIEKRQSVAFWCNPISGHATLYWYQQILGQGPKLLIQFQNNGVVDDSQLPKDRFSAERLKGVDSTLKIQPAKLEDSAVYLCASSFLTLEGTEAFFGQGTRLTVV.

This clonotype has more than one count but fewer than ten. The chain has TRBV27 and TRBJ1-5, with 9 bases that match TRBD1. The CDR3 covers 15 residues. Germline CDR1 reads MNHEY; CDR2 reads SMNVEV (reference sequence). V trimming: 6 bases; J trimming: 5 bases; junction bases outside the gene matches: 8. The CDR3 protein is CASSPKDRGDQPQHF. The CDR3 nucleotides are TGTGCCAGCAGCCCTAAGGACAGGGGTGATCAGCCCCAGCATTTT.

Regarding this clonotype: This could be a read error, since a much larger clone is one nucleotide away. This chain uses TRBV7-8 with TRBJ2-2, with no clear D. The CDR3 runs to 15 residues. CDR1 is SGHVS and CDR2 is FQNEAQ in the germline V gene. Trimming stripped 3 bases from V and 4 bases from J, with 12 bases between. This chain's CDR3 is CASSLSVRSTGELFF. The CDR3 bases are TGTGCCAGCAGCTTGTCCGTCCGGTCCACCGGGGAGCTGTTTTTT. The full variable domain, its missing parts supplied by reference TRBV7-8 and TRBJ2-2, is GAGVSQSPRYKVAKRGQDVALRCDPISGHVSLFWYQQALGQGPEFLTYFQNEAQLDKSGLPSDRFFAERPEGSVSTLKIQRTQQEDSAVYLCASSLSVRSTGELFFGEGSRLTVL.

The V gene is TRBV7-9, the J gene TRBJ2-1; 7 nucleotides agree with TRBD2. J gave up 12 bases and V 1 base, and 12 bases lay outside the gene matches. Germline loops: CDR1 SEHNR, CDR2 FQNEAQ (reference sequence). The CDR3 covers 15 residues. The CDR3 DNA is TGTGCCAGCAGCTTAGGAGGGAGGGCCCCTCCGCGGCAGTTCTTC. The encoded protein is CASSLGGRAPPRQFF.

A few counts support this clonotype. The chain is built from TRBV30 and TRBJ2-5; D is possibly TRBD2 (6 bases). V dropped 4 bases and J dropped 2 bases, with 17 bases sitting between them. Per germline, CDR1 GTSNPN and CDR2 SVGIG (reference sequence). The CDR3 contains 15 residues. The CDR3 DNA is TGTGCCTGGACTCGAGGCGGGGCAGAGCAAGAGACCCAGTACTTC. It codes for CAWTRGGAEQETQYF. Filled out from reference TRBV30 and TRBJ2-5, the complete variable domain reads SQTIHQWPATLVQPVGSPLSLECTVEGTSNPNLYWYRQAAGRGLQLLFYSVGIGQISSEVPQNLSASRPQDRQFILSSKKLLLSDSGFYLCAWTRGGAEQETQYFGPGTRLLVL.

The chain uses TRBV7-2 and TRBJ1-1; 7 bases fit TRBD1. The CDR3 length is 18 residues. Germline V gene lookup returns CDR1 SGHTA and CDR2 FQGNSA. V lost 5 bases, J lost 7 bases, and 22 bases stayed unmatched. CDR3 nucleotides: TGTGCCAGCAGCGCATCCGCCTCCCCGGGACAGACTACTTTTGAAGCTTTCTTT. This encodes CASSASASPGQTTFEAFF.

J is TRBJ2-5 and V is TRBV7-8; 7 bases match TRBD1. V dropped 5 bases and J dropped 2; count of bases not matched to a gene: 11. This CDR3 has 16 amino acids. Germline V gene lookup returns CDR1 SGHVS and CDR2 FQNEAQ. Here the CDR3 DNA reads TGTGCCAGCAGCCCAAACCGGGACAGCCGTCAAGAGACCCAGTACTTC. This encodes CASSPNRDSRQETQYF.

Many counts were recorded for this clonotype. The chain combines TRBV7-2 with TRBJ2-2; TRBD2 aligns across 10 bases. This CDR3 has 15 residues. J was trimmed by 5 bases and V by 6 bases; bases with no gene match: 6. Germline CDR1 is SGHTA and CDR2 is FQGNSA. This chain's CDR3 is CASSLGLAVTGELFF. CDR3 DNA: TGTGCCAGCAGTCTCGGACTAGCGGTGACCGGGGAGCTGTTTTTT. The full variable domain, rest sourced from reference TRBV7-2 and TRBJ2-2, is GAGVSQSPSNKVTEKGKDVELRCDPISGHTALYWYRQSLGQGLEFLIYFQGNSAPDKSGLPSDRFSAERTGGSVSTLTIQRTQQEDSAVYLCASSLGLAVTGELFFGEGSRLTVL.

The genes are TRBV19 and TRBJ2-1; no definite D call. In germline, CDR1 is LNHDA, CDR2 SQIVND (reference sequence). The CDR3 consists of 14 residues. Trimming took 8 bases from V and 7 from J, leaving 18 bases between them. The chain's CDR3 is CASHPGSAENEQFF. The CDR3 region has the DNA TGTGCCAGTCATCCGGGTTCTGCTGAGAATGAGCAGTTCTTC. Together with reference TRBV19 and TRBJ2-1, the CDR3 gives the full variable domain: DGGITQSPKYLFRKEGQNVTLSCEQNLNHDAMYWYRQDPGQGLRLIYYSQIVNDFQKGDIAEGYSVSREKKESFPLTVTSAQKNPTAFYLCASHPGSAENEQFFGPGTRLTVL.